This T cell receptor beta chain came from a study of T cell repertoires in cytomegalovirus infection. A remark on this clonotype: Its target is unknown.

V was pared by 3 bases and J by 0 bases, with 1 base of the junction left unmatched. This CDR3 has 15 amino acids. CDR1 and CDR2 from the germline V gene are SGHTA and FQGNSA. One entry per CDR3 protein, called by TCRdb with MiXCR from the reads. The table shows around 71,000 distinct CDR3 sequences, with around 20% occurring only once. The sequence was obtained from a human donor in good health (CMV status not recorded). Some clones in this sample may be carry-over from other donors' samples. This specimen consisted of CD8+ T cells from cultured PBMCs, obtained from culture after CMV antigen stimulation. This chain connects TRBV7-2 to TRBJ2-7; 11 bases are a match to TRBD2. CDR3 nucleotides: TGTGCCAGCAGCTTTAGCGGGGGGGACTCCTACGAGCAGTACTTC. Translating it yields CASSFSGGDSYEQYF.